This T cell receptor (beta chain) was profiled in a study of naive and memory T cell subsets. Notes on the study in general: Especially in CD8 cells, naive repertoires contained a few larger clonotypes, possibly CD45RA-re-expressing memory cells. Expression changes during T cell differentiation may affect RNA-based TCR counts.

Germline lookup yields CDR1 LGHNA and CDR2 YSLEER. Trimming shortened V by 1 base and J by 6 bases, and 19 bases separated the two germline ends. The CDR3 consists of 17 residues. Sequential positive selection took CD4 T cells first, then CD8 T cells. An equimolar mix of two oligonucleotides served as the beta constant-region primer for TRBC1 and TRBC2. Nested alpha and beta constant-region primers with the SP2 primer drove four PCR rounds on ligated cDNA. An oligonucleotide with the SP2 primer and a 12-nucleotide UMI was ligated to the cDNA 3' end. TCRdb re-called the UMI-ligation and nested PCR reads through MiXCR, storing one row per CDR3 protein. This sample yields approximately 140,000 distinct CDR3 sequences, of which approximately 18% are seen a single time; more than 0.6% belongs to the top ten. This clonotype was counted between two and nine times. Its antigen is as yet unknown.

The sample was naive CD8+ T cells from blood. This chain joins TRBV4-3 and TRBJ1-5; the D is unclear. The sequence was obtained from a human donor in good health. The CDR3 protein is CASSQGPPSALGQPQHF. For the CDR3, the DNA is TGCGCCAGCAGCCAAGGCCCCCCGAGCGCCTTAGGTCAGCCCCAGCATTTT.